The source of this T cell receptor beta chain is a study of cytomegalovirus exposure and HLA in healthy donors. This clone has only one observation. The CDR3 runs 15 residues. The V gene's germline CDR1 is SGHTA and CDR2 FQGNSA. V lost 5 bases to trimming and J lost 0 bases, with 11 bases between them. The PCR had 60 Vbeta and 13 Jbeta primers. TCRdb's table, derived via immunoSEQ multiplex PCR, lists solely in-frame clones and lacks some. The data show about 170,000 clones, 80% seen once. Sequenced: PBMCs. The clonotype comes from a male donor in good health and CMV-seronegative. This chain links TRBV7-2 with TRBJ1-3; D remains ambiguous. In DNA, the CDR3 is TGTGCCAGCAGCCGCGGGAGGCCCTCTGGAAACACCATATATTTT. Translated: CASSRGRPSGNTIYF.